This T cell receptor beta chain emerged from a study of T cells in Graves' hyperthyroidism and ophthalmopathy (dated by TCRdb to about 2019). About the investigation overall: Peripheral blood samples were taken at the time of initial diagnosis, prior to any treatment. To identify distinguishing TCR V-J signatures, a discovery cohort of about a hundred patients was used, comprising 43 with Graves' ophthalmopathy and some 60 with stable Graves' hyperthyroidism. Whether ophthalmopathy could be predicted prospectively was tested in an independent validation cohort made up of under 20 hyperthyroidism patients plus 17 patients who later progressed to ophthalmopathy. The 75 to 100 discovery patients were randomly split 7:3 into training and test sets. In roughly six Graves' hyperthyroidism patients, the study also compared T-cell repertoires from thyroid tissue with T-cell repertoires from blood. Once sampling was done, hyperthyroidism patients were given methimazole at a starting dose of 30 mg daily, whereas ophthalmopathy patients were given high-dose intravenous methylprednisolone. The paper describes TCR Vbeta CDR3 sequencing of 140 or so peripheral blood samples, made up of fewer than 50 ophthalmopathy patients, 70 to 75 hyperthyroidism patients and 17 progressor patients.

In the ophthalmopathy patients, disease was moderately to severely active, with a Clinical Activity Score of 3 or more, a NOSPECS grade of 4 or more, and a duration of less than 3 months. Patients with uncontrolled infections, other autoimmune diseases, pregnancy or lactation were excluded. Diagnoses were established on the basis of clinical symptoms, serum thyroxine and TRAb, thyroid ultrasound, and orbital computed tomography. PBMCs were isolated from 7.5 to 10 ml of fresh peripheral blood by Ficoll-Paque density gradient centrifugation. Trizol reagent was used to extract total RNA, and RNA quality was then checked on an Agilent 2100 Bioanalyzer. Paper-wide results and their limitations: During validation, the model predicted progression to ophthalmopathy a median of about 6.5 months ahead of onset, with around 71% sensitivity and around 72% specificity. Most expanded thyroid clonotypes (frequency above 0.001) were also found in blood, which suggests that blood repertoires may mirror thyroid immune responses. No statistical method was used to fix the sample size in advance, and group allocation was not hidden from the investigators. A model built on a 13 V-J signature distinguished ophthalmopathy from stable hyperthyroidism, reaching 85% to 90% sensitivity and around 81% specificity in cross-validation and 80%/75% in testing.

Including cysteine and phenylalanine, the CDR3 has 13 amino acids. CDR3 DNA only is kept here, 39 bases in frame from base 1. Per the germline V gene (reference sequence), MNHEY is the CDR1 and SMNVEV is the CDR2. The junction carries 12 bases between V and J, which are trimmed by 6 bases and 4 bases respectively. This clonotype appeared once. Its antigen is currently not known. One base away there is no much larger clone; base qualities are not given. A single read constitutes weak evidence. The TCR beta CDR3 regions were amplified from the RNA transcripts. A first-round RT-PCR of the TCR CDR3 used the HTBI primer set with the Qiagen OneStep RT-PCR kit. A second multiplex PCR round built the libraries, followed by size selection and purification. Sequencing of the libraries was done on an Illumina HiSeq2000 using paired-end 100 bp reads. The paper's data handling went like this. Raw data were processed with SOAPnuke, discarding reads with adapters, uncalled bases, mean Phred below 15, or no exact constant-primer or identifier match. High-quality paired reads were merged using COPE v1.2.5, and each unique nucleotide sequence was defined as a clonotype. MiTCR v1.1 was used to align clonotypes to the IMGT TRBV, TRBD and TRBJ reference segments. Only V-J combinations with frequency above 0.0001, covering approximately 99% of repertoires, were analysed. The TCS score was defined as the ratio of F50 (clonal expansion) to E x V (chaos), calculated using BLOSUM62-based TCRdist between CDR3 peptides within each V-J. Welch's t-statistics and random forest reduced around 510 V-J features to roughly 13, which were used in a naive Bayes classifier (R e1071). TCRdb's own reprocessing of the public reads used fastp at Q25 and MiXCR and kept productive beta chains. Each record represents a unique CDR3 protein, reported with the most common genes and DNA among its rows. These V and J calls derive from TCRdb rather than the authors' analysis. Present in this sample are around 300,000 distinct CDR3 sequences, roughly a fifth of which were seen just once. The biggest ten clones account for under 40% of the sample.

The sequence was obtained from a middle-aged man with Graves' ophthalmopathy. Sequenced input: blood. The receptor chain draws on TRBV27 and TRBJ2-5; confidence is insufficient to name the D gene. The CDR3 in this case is CASSTTPGETQYF. The DNA is as follows: TGTGCCAGCAGCACTACCCCCGGAGAGACCCAGTACTTC.